This T cell receptor beta chain appears in the sequencing data of a study of blood T cell repertoires in COVID-19. The CDR3 runs 13 residues. J was trimmed by 7 bases and V by 5 bases; bases with no gene match: 4. The protocol was immunoSEQ multiplex PCR, while the TCRdb copy is restricted to in-frame clones and leaves out a portion. The sample has some 320,000 clones; more than 70% are singletons. This receptor was obtained from a woman aged 25-40 years who had recovered from COVID-19. J is TRBJ1-2 and V is TRBV12-3 or TRBV12-4, with 10 bases matching TRBD1. The sample taken for sequencing was PBMCs or T cells enriched from blood (not recorded which). CDR3 in amino acids: CASSPRTGGGYTF. CDR3 coding DNA: TGTGCCAGCAGTCCCCGGACAGGGGGTGGCTACACCTTC.